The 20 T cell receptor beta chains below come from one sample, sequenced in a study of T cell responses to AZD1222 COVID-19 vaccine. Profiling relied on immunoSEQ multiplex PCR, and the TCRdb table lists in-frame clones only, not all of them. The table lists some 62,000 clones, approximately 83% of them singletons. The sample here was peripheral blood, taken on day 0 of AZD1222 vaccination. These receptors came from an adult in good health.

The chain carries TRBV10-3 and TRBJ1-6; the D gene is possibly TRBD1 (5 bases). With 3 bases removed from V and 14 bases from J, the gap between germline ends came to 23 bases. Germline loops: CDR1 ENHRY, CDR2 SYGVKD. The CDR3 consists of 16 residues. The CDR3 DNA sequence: TGTGCCATCAGTGAACCCAACAGAGGGTTACCGGACACCCTCCACTTT. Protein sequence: CAISEPNRGLPDTLHF.

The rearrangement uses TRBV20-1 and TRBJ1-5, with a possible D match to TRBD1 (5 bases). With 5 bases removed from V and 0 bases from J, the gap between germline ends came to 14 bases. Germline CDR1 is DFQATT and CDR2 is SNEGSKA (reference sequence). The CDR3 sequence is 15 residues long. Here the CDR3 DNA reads TGCAGTGCTCGTGGGGCTACTTATAGCAATCAGCCCCAGCATTTT. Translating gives CSARGATYSNQPQHF.

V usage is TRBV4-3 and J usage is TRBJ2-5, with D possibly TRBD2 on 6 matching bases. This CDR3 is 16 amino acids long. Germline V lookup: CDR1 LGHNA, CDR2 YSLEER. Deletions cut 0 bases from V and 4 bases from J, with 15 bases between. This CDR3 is CASSQEGLGFRETQYF. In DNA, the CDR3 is TGCGCCAGCAGCCAAGAGGGACTCGGTTTTCGAGAGACCCAGTACTTC.

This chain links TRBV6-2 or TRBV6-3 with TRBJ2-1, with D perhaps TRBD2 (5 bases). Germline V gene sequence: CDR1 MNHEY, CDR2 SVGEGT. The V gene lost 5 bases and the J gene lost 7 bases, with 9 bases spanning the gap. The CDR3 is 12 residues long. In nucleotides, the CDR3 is TGTGCCAGCAGTCGAGAGGGAAATGAGCAGTTCTTC. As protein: CASSREGNEQFF.

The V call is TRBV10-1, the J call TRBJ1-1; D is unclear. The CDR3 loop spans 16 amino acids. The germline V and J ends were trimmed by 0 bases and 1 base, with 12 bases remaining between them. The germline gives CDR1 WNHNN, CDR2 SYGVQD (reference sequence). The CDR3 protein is CASSESSGGGNTEAFF. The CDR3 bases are TGCGCCAGCAGTGAGTCGTCGGGCGGCGGGAACACTGAAGCTTTCTTT.

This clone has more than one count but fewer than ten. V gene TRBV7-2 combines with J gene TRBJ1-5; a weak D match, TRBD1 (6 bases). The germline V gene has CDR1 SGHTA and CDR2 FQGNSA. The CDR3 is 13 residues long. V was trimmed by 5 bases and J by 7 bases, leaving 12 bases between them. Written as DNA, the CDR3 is TGTGCCAGCAGCGCGGACAGCCTCCAGCCCCAGCATTTT. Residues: CASSADSLQPQHF.

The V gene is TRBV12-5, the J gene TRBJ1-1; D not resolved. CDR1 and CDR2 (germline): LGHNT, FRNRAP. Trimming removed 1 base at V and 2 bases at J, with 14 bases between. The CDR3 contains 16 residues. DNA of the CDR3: TGTGCTAGTGGTTTGGACGGAGAACGGTCCAACACTGAAGCTTTCTTT. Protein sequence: CASGLDGERSNTEAFF.

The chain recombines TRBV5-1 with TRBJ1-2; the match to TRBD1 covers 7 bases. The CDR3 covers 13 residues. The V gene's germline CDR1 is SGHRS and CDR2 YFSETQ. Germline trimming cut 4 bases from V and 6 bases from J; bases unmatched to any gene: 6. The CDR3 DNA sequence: TGCGCCAGCAGCACGGGACAGCTTAATGGCTACACCTTC. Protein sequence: CASSTGQLNGYTF.

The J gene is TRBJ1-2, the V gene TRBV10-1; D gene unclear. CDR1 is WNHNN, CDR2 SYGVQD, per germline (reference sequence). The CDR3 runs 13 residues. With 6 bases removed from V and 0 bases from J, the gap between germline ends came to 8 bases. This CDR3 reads CASRAGANYGYTF. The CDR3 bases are TGCGCCAGCAGGGCCGGAGCTAACTATGGCTACACCTTC.

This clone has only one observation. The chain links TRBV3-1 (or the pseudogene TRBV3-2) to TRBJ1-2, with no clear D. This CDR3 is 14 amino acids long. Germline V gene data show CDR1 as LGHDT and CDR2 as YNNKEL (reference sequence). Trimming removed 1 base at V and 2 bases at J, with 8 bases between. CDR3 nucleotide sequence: TGTGCCAGCAGCCAAGGTCCGGGAAACTATGGCTACACCTTC. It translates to CASSQGPGNYGYTF.

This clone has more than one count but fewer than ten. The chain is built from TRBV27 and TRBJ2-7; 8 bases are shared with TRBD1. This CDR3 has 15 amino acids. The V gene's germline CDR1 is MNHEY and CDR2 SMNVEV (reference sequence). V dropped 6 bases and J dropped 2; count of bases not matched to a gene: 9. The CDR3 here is CASRERTGWPYEQYF. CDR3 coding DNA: TGTGCCAGCAGGGAAAGGACAGGGTGGCCCTACGAGCAGTACTTC.

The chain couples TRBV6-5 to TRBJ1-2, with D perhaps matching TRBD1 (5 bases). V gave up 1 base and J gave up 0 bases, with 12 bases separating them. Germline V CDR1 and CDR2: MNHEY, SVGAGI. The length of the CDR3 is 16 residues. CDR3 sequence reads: CASSYFRGSANYGYTF. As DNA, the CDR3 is TGTGCCAGCAGTTACTTTAGGGGCAGCGCTAACTATGGCTACACCTTC.

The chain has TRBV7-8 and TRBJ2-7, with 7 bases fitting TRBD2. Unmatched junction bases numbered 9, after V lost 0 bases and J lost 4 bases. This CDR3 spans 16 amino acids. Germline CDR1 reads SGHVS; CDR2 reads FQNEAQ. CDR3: CASSLAGGEWAYEQYF. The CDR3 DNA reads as TGTGCCAGCAGCTTAGCGGGAGGGGAATGGGCTTACGAGCAGTACTTC.

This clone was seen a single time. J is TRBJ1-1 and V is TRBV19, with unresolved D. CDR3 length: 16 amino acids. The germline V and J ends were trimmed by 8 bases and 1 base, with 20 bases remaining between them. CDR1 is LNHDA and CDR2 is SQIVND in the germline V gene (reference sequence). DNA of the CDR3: TGTGCCAGTCCTGCGACTGATACACAGAAGAACACTGAAGCTTTCTTT. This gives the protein CASPATDTQKNTEAFF.

CDR3 coding DNA: TGTGCCACCCACACAGGGGCCTCGGGCGACGAGCAGTACTTC. Protein sequence: CATHTGASGDEQYF. V and J are TRBV28 and TRBJ2-7; TRBD1 matches 7 bases. The CDR3 consists of 14 residues. Germline loops: CDR1 MDHEN, CDR2 SYDVKM. With V trimmed by 10 bases and J by 5 bases, 14 bases remained unmatched.

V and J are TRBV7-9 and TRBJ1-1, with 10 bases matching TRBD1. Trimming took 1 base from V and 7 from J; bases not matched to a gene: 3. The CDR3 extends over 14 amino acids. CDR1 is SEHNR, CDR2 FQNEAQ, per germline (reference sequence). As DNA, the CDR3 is TGTGCCAGCAGCTTAGAAGACAGGGGGCTTGAAGCTTTCTTT. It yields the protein CASSLEDRGLEAFF.

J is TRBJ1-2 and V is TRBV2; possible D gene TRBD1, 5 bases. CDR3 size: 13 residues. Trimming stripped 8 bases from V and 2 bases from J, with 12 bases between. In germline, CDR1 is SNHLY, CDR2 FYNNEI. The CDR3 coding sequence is TGTGCCAGCTCGGGACGGCCCAACTATGGCTACACCTTC. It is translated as CASSGRPNYGYTF.

In DNA, the CDR3 is TGTGCCAGCAGTTATTGGACAGGAGGACATGGCTACACCTTC. This encodes CASSYWTGGHGYTF. V and J are TRBV6-5 and TRBJ1-2; 7 nucleotides match TRBD1. V lost 3 bases and J lost 6; bases outside the gene matches: 7. This CDR3 spans 14 amino acids. Germline V gene lookup returns CDR1 MNHEY and CDR2 SVGAGI.

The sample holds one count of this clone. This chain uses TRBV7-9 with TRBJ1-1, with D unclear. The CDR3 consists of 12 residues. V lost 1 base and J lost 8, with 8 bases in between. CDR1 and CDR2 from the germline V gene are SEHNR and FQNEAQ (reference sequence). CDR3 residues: CASSLGTVEAFF. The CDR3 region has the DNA TGTGCCAGCAGCTTAGGGACCGTCGAAGCTTTCTTT.

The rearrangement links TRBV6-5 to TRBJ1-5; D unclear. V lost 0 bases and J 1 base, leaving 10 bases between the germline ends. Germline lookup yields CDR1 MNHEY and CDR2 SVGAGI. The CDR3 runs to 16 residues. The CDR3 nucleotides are TGTGCCAGCAGTTACTCGGTCCCCGGGAGCAATCAGCCCCAGCATTTT. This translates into CASSYSVPGSNQPQHF.